Following are 10 T cell receptor beta chains from one sample sequenced in a study of shared clonotypes between healthy human individuals. TCRdb keeps only in-frame clones here, not all; method: immunoSEQ multiplex PCR. The data contain about 2.2 million clones, 90% to 95% of them singletons. CD45RO-negative cells were positively selected for CCR7, leaving out terminally differentiated effector memory CD45RA+ cells. Material: naive CD8+ T cells from PBMCs. These receptors all come from a man younger than 30 in good health. Some clones in this sample may be carry-over from other donors' samples.

This clone was found once. The V and J genes are TRBV7-9 and TRBJ2-2, with no clear D. In germline, CDR1 is SEHNR, CDR2 FQNEAQ (reference sequence). Trimming took 5 bases from V and 6 from J, leaving 13 bases between them. This CDR3 region has 14 residues. The CDR3 nucleotides read TGTGCCAGCAGCGCACTGGGTGGCCCCGGGGAGCTGTTTTTT. Translation gives CASSALGGPGELFF.

V is TRBV7-3 and J is TRBJ2-1; 8 nucleotides agree with TRBD1. Germline loops: CDR1 SGHTA, CDR2 FQGTGA. The CDR3 totals 17 residues. With V trimmed by 5 bases and J by 2 bases, 11 bases remained unmatched. In nucleotides, the CDR3 is TGTGCCAGCAGCCTCGGCGACAGGGGCTTCACCTACAATGAGCAGTTCTTC. It is translated as CASSLGDRGFTYNEQFF. The entire variable domain, with the rest obtained from reference TRBV7-3 and TRBJ2-1, is as follows: GAGVSQTPSNKVTEKGKYVELRCDPISGHTALYWYRQSLGQGPEFLIYFQGTGAADDSGLPNDRFFAVRPEGSVSTLKIQRTERGDSAVYLCASSLGDRGFTYNEQFFGPGTRLTVL.

The chain joins TRBV28 to TRBJ1-5; D unresolved. CDR1 MDHEN and CDR2 SYDVKM come from the germline V gene. V was trimmed by 5 bases and J by 0 bases, leaving 11 bases between them. The CDR3 is 15 residues long. The CDR3: CASSKPLNSNQPQHF. In DNA form, the CDR3 reads TGTGCCAGCAGTAAACCACTTAATAGCAATCAGCCCCAGCATTTT.

Regarding this clone: This specimen includes other DNA sequences encoding the same CDR3. The chain is built from TRBV27 and TRBJ2-7, with 7 positions matching TRBD1. V trimming: 4 bases; J trimming: 0 bases; junction bases outside the gene matches: 0. This CDR3 is 13 amino acids long. Germline CDR1 is MNHEY and CDR2 is SMNVEV (reference sequence). The DNA of the CDR3 is TGTGCCAGCAGTTCAGGGGGCTCCTACGAGCAGTACTTC. Its protein is CASSSGGSYEQYF.

This chain uses TRBV6-1 with TRBJ1-1; maybe TRBD1 (6 bases). Per germline, CDR1 MNHNS and CDR2 SASEGT. This CDR3 comprises 14 residues. Trimming removed 5 bases from V and 5 bases from J, with 15 bases in between. The CDR3 DNA sequence: TGTGCCAGCAGTCCAACCGGGACATTTACTGAAGCTTTCTTT. Translated: CASSPTGTFTEAFF.

This clone was seen only once. The V and J genes are TRBV27 and TRBJ2-7; 7 nucleotides align to TRBD1. Losses at the gene ends were 5 bases for V and 7 bases for J; bases not matched to a gene: 8. The V gene's germline CDR1 is MNHEY and CDR2 SMNVEV (reference sequence). The CDR3 consists of 13 residues. The CDR3 region is CASSNLQGREQYF. The CDR3 DNA sequence: TGTGCCAGCAGTAACTTACAGGGGAGAGAGCAGTACTTC.

The V call is TRBV6-1, the J call TRBJ2-7; perhaps TRBD2 as D (6 bases). Germline V gives CDR1 MNHNS, CDR2 SASEGT. V was clipped by 1 base and J by 2 bases, with 15 bases between them. The CDR3 loop spans 16 amino acids. The CDR3 nucleotides read TGTGCCAGCAGTGAAGGTGGGCGGGACTTCCCCTACGAGCAGTACTTC. Translation gives CASSEGGRDFPYEQYF.

CDR3 sequence (DNA): TGTGCCAGCAGTGATGCCCGGGACAGGGTAGGCACTGAAGCTTTCTTT. Translated, it gives CASSDARDRVGTEAFF. V is TRBV2 and J is TRBJ1-1, with TRBD1 identical over 9 bases. This CDR3 has 16 residues. The germline V gene encodes CDR1 SNHLY and CDR2 FYNNEI. V gave up 3 bases and J gave up 4 bases; unmatched junction bases: 9. The full variable domain, its missing parts supplied by reference TRBV2 and TRBJ1-1, is EPEVTQTPSHQVTQMGQEVILRCVPISNHLYFYWYRQILGQKVEFLVSFYNNEISEKSEIFDDQFSVERPDGSNFTLKIRSTKLEDSAMYFCASSDARDRVGTEAFFGQGTRLTVV.

Concerning this clone: A much larger clone lies one base from this, so it may be a read error. Additional DNA sequences in this sample encode the identical CDR3. The chain joins TRBV27 to TRBJ2-7; D is possibly TRBD1 or TRBD2 (5 bases each). Germline V CDR1 and CDR2: MNHEY, SMNVEV (reference sequence). Deletions cut 3 bases from V and 0 bases from J, with 6 bases between. This CDR3 contains 13 residues. In nucleotides, the CDR3 is TGTGCCAGCAGTTTCGGGACCTCCTACGAGCAGTACTTC. This gives the protein CASSFGTSYEQYF.

The table lists this clone with a few counts. The V and J genes are TRBV7-9 and TRBJ1-1, with a possible D match to TRBD1 (5 bases). The V gene lost 7 bases and the J gene lost 5 bases, with 11 bases spanning the gap. The V gene's germline CDR1 is SEHNR and CDR2 FQNEAQ (reference sequence). There are 12 residues in the CDR3. CDR3 DNA: TGTGCCAGCACCCGAGGGGTAACTGAAGCTTTCTTT. This encodes CASTRGVTEAFF.